The rows below give T cell receptor beta chains drawn from one sample of a study of radiation and T cells in renal cell carcinoma. Clones were read by immunoSEQ multiplex PCR, and TCRdb kept only the in-frame ones, dropping some. The sample yields about 26,000 clones, 81% seen once. The material sequenced was blood, taken from a patient whose treatment included radiotherapy and nephrectomy. The receptors stem from a man aged 60-69 years with renal cell carcinoma. CDR3s include the opening cysteine and the closing phenylalanine or tryptophan. A D gene is named only where the DNA matches it firmly. Clone size is shown for a subset of rows, as once, few, many or a class of expanded clone.

j_call | clone_size | d_call | v_call | cdr3_length | cdr3_nt | cdr3_aa
TRBJ1-3 | - | - | TRBV6-6 | 15 | TGTGCCAGCAGCCCCCTCATGAGCTCTGGAAACACCATATATTTT | CASSPLMSSGNTIYF
TRBJ2-7 | - | - | TRBV18 | 16 | TGTGCCAGCTCAGCACAAGGGACCACCTTTTCCGACGAGCAGTACTTC | CASSAQGTTFSDEQYF
TRBJ2-1 | - | - | TRBV4-1 | 16 | TGCGCCAGCAGGCGTATTACAGGGATCCCCTACAATGAGCAGTTCTTC | CASRRITGIPYNEQFF
TRBJ2-7 | - | TRBD2 | TRBV5-1 | 15 | TGCGCCAGCAGCGACACTAGCGGGAACTCCTACGAGCAGTACTTC | CASSDTSGNSYEQYF
TRBJ2-2 | - | - | TRBV5-1 | 17 | TGCGCCAGCAGCTTGGCCCAGGGCACCGCGAACACCGGGGAGCTGTTTTTT | CASSLAQGTANTGELFF
TRBJ1-1 | few | - | TRBV2 | 11 | TGTGCCAGCAGTGAGGGACATAGGGCTTTCTTT | CASSEGHRAFF
TRBJ1-4 | - | - | TRBV5-4 | 15 | TGTGCCAGCAGCCAAGATAGGGCAACTAATGAAAAACTGTTTTTT | CASSQDRATNEKLFF
TRBJ2-7 | - | TRBD2 | TRBV5-5 | 15 | TGTGCCAGCAGCCACAGTAGCGGGAGAACCTACGAGCAGTACTTC | CASSHSSGRTYEQYF
TRBJ1-5 | - | - | TRBV27 | 15 | TGTGCCAGCAGTTTTAATGCAGGGAGGATGCAGCCCCAGCATTTT | CASSFNAGRMQPQHF
TRBJ1-4 | once | TRBD1 | TRBV6-5 | 14 | TGTGCCAGCAGTTCGGACAGGATGCCTGAAAAACTGTTTTTT | CASSSDRMPEKLFF
TRBJ2-6 | - | - | TRBV6-5 | 15 | TGTGCCAGCAGTTACGAACGACCTGGGGCCAACGTCCTGACTTTC | CASSYERPGANVLTF
TRBJ2-7 | few | - | TRBV5-1 | 15 | TGCGCCAGCAGCTTGTGGGGACACCAAGGCGACGAGCAGTACTTC | CASSLWGHQGDEQYF
TRBJ2-7 | - | - | TRBV6-5 | 14 | TGTGCCAGCAGGTCCAGTCCGTCCCTAGGGGAGCAGTACTTC | CASRSSPSLGEQYF
TRBJ1-4 | - | - | TRBV5-1 | 12 | TGCGCCAGCAGCATATCTAATGAAAAACTGTTTTTT | CASSISNEKLFF
TRBJ1-6 | - | - | TRBV7-2 | 15 | TGTGCCAGCAGTTCTGCGGCCAGAACGGGGTCACCCCTCCACTTT | CASSSAARTGSPLHF
TRBJ2-2 | - | TRBD2 | TRBV18 | 15 | TGTGCCAGCTCACCTGTACTAGCGGGTGCCGGGGAGCTGTTTTTT | CASSPVLAGAGELFF
TRBJ1-1 | - | - | TRBV11-2 | 15 | TGTGCCAGCAGCATCTCCGGGACGAGGAGCGCTGAAGCTTTCTTT | CASSISGTRSAEAFF
TRBJ2-5 | - | - | TRBV18 | 15 | TGTGCCAGCTCACCTCGGGTGGGGCACCAAGAGACCCAGTACTTC | CASSPRVGHQETQYF
TRBJ2-7 | - | TRBD1 | TRBV5-1 | 14 | TGCGCCAGCAGCTTGACAGGGGCTACCTACGAGCAGTACTTC | CASSLTGATYEQYF
TRBJ1-2 | - | TRBD1 | TRBV13 | 15 | TGTGCCAGCAGCTCCCCTCGACAGGGAAACTATGGCTACACCTTC | CASSSPRQGNYGYTF
TRBJ2-3 | - | TRBD2 | TRBV15 | 16 | TGTGCCACCAGCAGGAGCATCTCTAGCGGGAGGGCCGGAGTATATTTT | CATSRSISSGRAGVYF
TRBJ1-5 | - | - | TRBV7-6 | 13 | TGTGCCAGCAGCTTTGGAGGGACACAGCCCCAGCATTTT | CASSFGGTQPQHF
TRBJ2-3 | few | - | TRBV6-5 | 15 | TGTGCCAGCAGTTACAGGGCCCCAAGGGAGGATACGCAGTATTTT | CASSYRAPREDTQYF
TRBJ1-2 | - | - | TRBV6-1 | 12 | TGTGCCAGCAGTCAGGGAAACTATGGCTACACCTTC | CASSQGNYGYTF
TRBJ2-1 | - | TRBD2 | TRBV7-9 | 13 | TGTGCCAGCGGACTAGCGCGAACGAATGAGCAGTTCTTC | CASGLARTNEQFF
TRBJ2-3 | - | - | TRBV4-1 | 16 | TGCGCCAGCAGCCAAGCTCCAGGGTGGAGGTCAGATACGCAGTATTTT | CASSQAPGWRSDTQYF
TRBJ2-2 | - | - | TRBV7-9 | 15 | TGTGCCAGCAGCTTAGTAAACAGGGTCGGCGGGGAGCTGTTTTTT | CASSLVNRVGGELFF
TRBJ2-7 | - | TRBD1 | TRBV6-1 | 15 | TGTGCCAGCAAACCTATAGACAGGGGGCTAAGGGAGCAGTACTTC | CASKPIDRGLREQYF
TRBJ1-4 | - | - | TRBV6-1 | 14 | TGTGCCAGCGGGGCTAGAAGTTTTAATGAAAAACTGTTTTTT | CASGARSFNEKLFF
TRBJ2-1 | - | TRBD2 | TRBV30 | 14 | TGTGCATCATCGGGACTAGCGGTTTTCAATGAGCAGTTCTTC | CASSGLAVFNEQFF
TRBJ2-1 | - | TRBD2 | TRBV6-5 | 14 | TGTGCCAGCAGGGAGCGGGGGGAGAGGGATGAGCAGTTCTTC | CASRERGERDEQFF
TRBJ1-3 | - | - | TRBV6-6 | 13 | TGTGGCCTGCCGGGGGCAGGGGGAAACACCATATATTTT | CGLPGAGGNTIYF
TRBJ2-7 | - | TRBD2 | TRBV7-2 | 16 | TGTGCCAGCAGCTTAGCCAGCGGGAGCCCTACCTACGAGCAGTACTTC | CASSLASGSPTYEQYF
TRBJ1-4 | - | - | TRBV27 | 16 | TGTGCCAGCAGTCCAGGACGCCGCTCAACTAATGAAAAACTGTTTTTT | CASSPGRRSTNEKLFF
TRBJ1-3 | - | - | TRBV14 | 16 | TGTGCCAGCAGCCAACCGGGACAAATCTCTGGAAACACCATATATTTT | CASSQPGQISGNTIYF
TRBJ1-4 | few | TRBD1 | TRBV7-2 | 15 | TGTGCCAGCAGCTCGTTGACAGGGGGAGGGAAAAAACTGTTTTTT | CASSSLTGGGKKLFF
TRBJ2-4 | - | TRBD1 | TRBV2 | 14 | TGTGCCAGCATCCGGGCAGGGGGCGAGGACATTCAGTACTTC | CASIRAGGEDIQYF
TRBJ2-1 | - | - | TRBV7-9 | 13 | TGTGCCAGCAGCTTAGTCCTCTACAATGAGCAGTTCTTC | CASSLVLYNEQFF
TRBJ2-3 | - | TRBD1 | TRBV7-9 | 13 | TGTGCCAGCACCCGGACAGGGGCAGATACGCAGTATTTT | CASTRTGADTQYF
TRBJ1-1 | once | - | TRBV7-2 | 15 | TGTGCCAGCAGCTTAGTTCGACAGGCGAACACTGAAGCTTTCTTT | CASSLVRQANTEAFF
TRBJ2-2 | once | - | TRBV11-2 | 14 | TGTGCCAGCAGCTTGACGACTGACACCGGGGAGCTGTTTTTT | CASSLTTDTGELFF
TRBJ2-1 | - | - | TRBV10-3 | 14 | TGTGCCGCGTCCCCGGACCGGAGATTTGATGAGCAGTTCTTC | CAASPDRRFDEQFF
TRBJ2-7 | - | - | TRBV5-4 | 17 | TGTGCCAGCAGCTTGGAAGGGAGCCCGGTGAGCTCCTACGAGCAGTACTTC | CASSLEGSPVSSYEQYF
TRBJ2-2 | - | - | TRBV19 | 14 | TGTGCCAGTAGTATTAACCAGGGAGGCGGGGAGCTGTTTTTT | CASSINQGGGELFF
TRBJ2-3 | - | TRBD2 | TRBV6-6 | 15 | TGTGCCAGCAGACTTACTAGCGGGAGGACAGATACGCAGTATTTT | CASRLTSGRTDTQYF
TRBJ2-7 | - | - | TRBV10-1 | 15 | TGCGCCAGCAGTGATCCGAGGCAGGGAGTACGCGAGCAGTACTTC | CASSDPRQGVREQYF
TRBJ2-3 | - | - | TRBV7-8 | 13 | TGTGCCAGCAGCTTCGAAGCAGGAGATACGCAGTATTTT | CASSFEAGDTQYF
TRBJ1-5 | - | TRBD1 | TRBV6-5 | 15 | TGTGCCAGCAGAGGCACAGGGGTTGGGAATCAGCCCCAGCATTTT | CASRGTGVGNQPQHF
TRBJ2-3 | - | - | TRBV5-4 | 16 | TGTGCCAGCAGCCATCGACGCGAGCCCTCCACAGATACGCAGTATTTT | CASSHRREPSTDTQYF
TRBJ2-5 | - | TRBD2 | TRBV9 | 16 | TGTGCCAGCAGCGGTCGCCTTGGACTAGCGGAAGAGACCCAGTACTTC | CASSGRLGLAEETQYF
TRBJ2-2 | once | TRBD2 | TRBV9 | 16 | TGTGCCAGCAGCGCTCAGGGACTAGCGGCCACCGGGGAGCTGTTTTTT | CASSAQGLAATGELFF
TRBJ2-3 | - | TRBD2 | TRBV5-1 | 17 | TGCGCCAGCAGCCCGACTAGCGGAGGGCCTAGCACAGATACGCAGTATTTT | CASSPTSGGPSTDTQYF
TRBJ2-1 | once | - | TRBV28 | 15 | TGTGCCAGCAGTTCCCTTCATGCAGGGGTCCGTGAGCAGTTCTTC | CASSSLHAGVREQFF
TRBJ2-1 | few | TRBD2 | TRBV18 | 16 | TGTGCCAGCTCACCACCGGGACTAGCGGGAATGAATGAGCAGTTCTTC | CASSPPGLAGMNEQFF
TRBJ2-1 | - | TRBD1 | TRBV14 | 16 | TGTGCCAGCAGCCAACCTCGGGACAGGGGAATCAATGAGCAGTTCTTC | CASSQPRDRGINEQFF
TRBJ1-2 | - | TRBD1 | TRBV7-9 | 16 | TGTGCCAGCAGCTCATCGACCAGAGACAGGGTCTATGGCTACACCTTC | CASSSSTRDRVYGYTF
TRBJ2-2 | once | - | TRBV9 | 14 | TGTGCCAGCAGCCTCCGACACAAAACCGGGGAGCTGTTTTTT | CASSLRHKTGELFF